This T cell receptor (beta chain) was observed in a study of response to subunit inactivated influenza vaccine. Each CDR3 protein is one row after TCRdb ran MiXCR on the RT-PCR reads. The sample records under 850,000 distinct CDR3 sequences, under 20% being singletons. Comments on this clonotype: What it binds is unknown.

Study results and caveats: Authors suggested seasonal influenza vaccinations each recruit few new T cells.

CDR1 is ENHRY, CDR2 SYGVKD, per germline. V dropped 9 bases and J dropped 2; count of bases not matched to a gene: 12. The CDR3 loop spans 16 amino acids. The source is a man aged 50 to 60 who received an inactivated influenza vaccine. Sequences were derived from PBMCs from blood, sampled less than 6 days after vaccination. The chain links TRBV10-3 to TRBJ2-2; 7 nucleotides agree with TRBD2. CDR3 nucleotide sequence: TGTGCCATTCCCCGACGGAGCGGGGTAAACACCGGGGAGCTGTTTTTT. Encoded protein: CAIPRRSGVNTGELFF.